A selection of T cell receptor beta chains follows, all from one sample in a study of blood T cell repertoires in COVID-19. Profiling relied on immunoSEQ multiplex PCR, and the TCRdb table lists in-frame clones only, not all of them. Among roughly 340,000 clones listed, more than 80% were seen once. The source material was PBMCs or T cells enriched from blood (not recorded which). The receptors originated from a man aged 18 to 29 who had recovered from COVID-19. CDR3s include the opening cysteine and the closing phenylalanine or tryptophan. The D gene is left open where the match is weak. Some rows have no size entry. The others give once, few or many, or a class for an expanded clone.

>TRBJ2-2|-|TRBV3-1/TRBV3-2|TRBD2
CASSRAGGSNTGELFF
TGTGCCAGCAGCCGGGCGGGGGGCTCGAACACCGGGGAGCTGTTTTTT
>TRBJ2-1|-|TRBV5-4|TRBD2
CASSAGLAGTYNEQFF
TGTGCCAGCAGTGCCGGACTAGCGGGAACCTACAATGAGCAGTTCTTC
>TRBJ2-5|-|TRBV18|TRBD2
CASSPPAAGVIDKTQYF
TGTGCCAGCTCACCACCCGCGGCGGGAGTAATAGATAAGACCCAGTACTTC
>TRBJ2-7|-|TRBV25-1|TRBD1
CASSDAGTGYLSYEQYF
TGTGCCAGCAGTGACGCCGGGACAGGGTACCTCTCCTACGAGCAGTACTTC
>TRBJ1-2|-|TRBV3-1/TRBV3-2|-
CASSQAQGSNYGYTF
TGTGCCAGCAGCCAAGCACAGGGATCTAACTATGGCTACACCTTC
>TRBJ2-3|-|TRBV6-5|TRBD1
CASSYLRQGTDTQYF
TGTGCCAGCAGTTACCTGCGACAGGGGACAGATACGCAGTATTTT
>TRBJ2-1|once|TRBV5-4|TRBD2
CASGGAGDHEQFF
TGTGCCAGCGGTGGAGCGGGAGACCATGAGCAGTTCTTC
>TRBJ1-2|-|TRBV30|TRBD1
CAWSNAGGGGYTF
TGTGCCTGGAGTAACGCAGGGGGAGGAGGCTACACCTTC
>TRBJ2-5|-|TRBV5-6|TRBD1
CASSLASGTGQETQYF
TGTGCCAGCAGCTTGGCTTCCGGGACAGGACAAGAGACCCAGTACTTC
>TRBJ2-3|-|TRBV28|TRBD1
CASSRAGTGFTDTQYF
TGTGCCAGCAGTCGCGCCGGGACAGGGTTCACAGATACGCAGTATTTT
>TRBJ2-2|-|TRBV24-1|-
CATSDLEGPGELFF
TGTGCCACCAGTGATTTGGAGGGTCCGGGGGAGCTGTTTTTT
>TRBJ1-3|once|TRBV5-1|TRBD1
CASSLWGTGGDTIYF
TGCGCCAGCAGCTTGTGGGGGACAGGAGGTGACACCATATATTTT
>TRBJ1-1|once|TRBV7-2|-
CASRLQGENTEAFF
TGTGCCAGCAGATTACAGGGTGAGAACACTGAAGCTTTCTTT
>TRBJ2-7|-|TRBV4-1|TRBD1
CASSPYRDRSYEQYF
TGCGCCAGCAGCCCATACCGGGACAGATCCTACGAGCAGTACTTC
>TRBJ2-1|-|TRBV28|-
CASSDLAFEQFF
TGTGCCAGCAGTGACCTAGCATTTGAGCAGTTCTTC
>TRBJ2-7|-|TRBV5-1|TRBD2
CASSSRERGAGEQYF
TGCGCCAGCAGCTCCCGGGAGCGGGGTGCTGGAGAGCAGTACTTC
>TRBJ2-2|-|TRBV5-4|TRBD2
CASSLAAGERGTGELFF
TGTGCCAGCAGCTTGGCTGCGGGAGAGAGGGGCACCGGGGAGCTGTTTTTT